The following is a T cell receptor beta chain sequence with its context. The entry originates in a study of blood T cell repertoires in COVID-19. About the study: The analysed material was cDNA or gDNA that came from T cells, B-cell-depleted T cells, or PBMCs.

This table comes from immunoSEQ multiplex PCR, and its TCRdb copy is limited to in-frame clones, with some not included. Of roughly 100,000 clones listed, 84% were seen once; the top ten hold just under 4.5%. The V and J ends lost 0 bases and 3 bases respectively, with 12 bases between them. The CDR3 is made up of 15 amino acids. Germline assignment: CDR1 SNHLY and CDR2 FYNNEI. The sample comprised peripheral blood. The TCR originated in a human donor in a cohort sampled during active COVID-19. The chain combines TRBV2 with TRBJ2-7; a possible D gene is TRBD1 (7 bases). The chain's CDR3 is CASSEATGRFYEQYF. The CDR3 coding sequence is TGTGCCAGCAGTGAAGCGACAGGGAGGTTCTACGAGCAGTACTTC.